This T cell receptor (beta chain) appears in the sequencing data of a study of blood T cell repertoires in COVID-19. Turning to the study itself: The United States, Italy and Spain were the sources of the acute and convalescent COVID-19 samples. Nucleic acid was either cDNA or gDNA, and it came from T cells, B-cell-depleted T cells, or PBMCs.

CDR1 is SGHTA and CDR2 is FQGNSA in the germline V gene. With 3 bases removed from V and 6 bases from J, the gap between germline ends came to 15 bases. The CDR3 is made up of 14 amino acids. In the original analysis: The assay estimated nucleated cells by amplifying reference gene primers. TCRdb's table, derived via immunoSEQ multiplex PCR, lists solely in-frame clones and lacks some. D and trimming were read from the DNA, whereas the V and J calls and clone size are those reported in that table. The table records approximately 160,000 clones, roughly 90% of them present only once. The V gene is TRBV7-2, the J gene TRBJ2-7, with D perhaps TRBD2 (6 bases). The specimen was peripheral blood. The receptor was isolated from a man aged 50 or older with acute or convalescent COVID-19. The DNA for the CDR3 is TGTGCCAGCAGCTTCCGACTAGGAGGAGTCGAGCAGTACTTC. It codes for CASSFRLGGVEQYF.